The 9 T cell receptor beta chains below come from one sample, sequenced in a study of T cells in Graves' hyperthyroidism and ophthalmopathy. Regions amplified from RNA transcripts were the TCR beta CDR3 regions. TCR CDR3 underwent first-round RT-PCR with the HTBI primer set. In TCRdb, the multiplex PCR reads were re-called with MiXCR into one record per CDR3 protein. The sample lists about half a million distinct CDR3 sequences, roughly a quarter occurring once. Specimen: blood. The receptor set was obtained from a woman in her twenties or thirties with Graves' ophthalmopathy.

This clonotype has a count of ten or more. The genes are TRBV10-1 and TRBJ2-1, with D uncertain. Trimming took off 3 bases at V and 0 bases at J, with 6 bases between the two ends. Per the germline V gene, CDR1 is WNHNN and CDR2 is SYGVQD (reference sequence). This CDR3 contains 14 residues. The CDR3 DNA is TGCGCCAGCAGTGACAGCCTCTCCTACAATGAGCAGTTCTTC. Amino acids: CASSDSLSYNEQFF.

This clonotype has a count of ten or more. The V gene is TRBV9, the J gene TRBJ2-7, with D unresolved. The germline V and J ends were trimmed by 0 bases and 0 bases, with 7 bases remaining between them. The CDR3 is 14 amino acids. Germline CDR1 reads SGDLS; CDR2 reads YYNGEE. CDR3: CASSVGHSSYEQYF. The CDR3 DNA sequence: TGTGCCAGCAGCGTAGGACATAGCTCCTACGAGCAGTACTTC.

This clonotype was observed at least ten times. The chain's CDR3 is CAIRSTGGPNTGELFF. For the CDR3, the DNA is TGTGCTATCAGGTCGACAGGGGGCCCCAATACCGGGGAGCTGTTTTTT. The V and J genes are TRBV12-5 and TRBJ2-2, with 10 nucleotides matching TRBD1. J gave up 5 bases and V 10 bases, and 13 bases lay outside the gene matches. CDR3 length equals 16 residues. Germline CDR1 and CDR2: LGHNT and FRNRAP.

CDR3 bases: TGTGCCAGCGATCGGAGGGGGACCTACGAGCAGTACTTC. This sequence encodes CASDRRGTYEQYF. This rearrangement joins TRBV2 to TRBJ2-7; the D call may be TRBD1 or TRBD2 (6 bases each). V lost 8 bases and J 2 bases, leaving 13 bases between the germline ends. Germline-derived CDR1 and CDR2 are SNHLY and FYNNEI. The CDR3 length is 13 residues.

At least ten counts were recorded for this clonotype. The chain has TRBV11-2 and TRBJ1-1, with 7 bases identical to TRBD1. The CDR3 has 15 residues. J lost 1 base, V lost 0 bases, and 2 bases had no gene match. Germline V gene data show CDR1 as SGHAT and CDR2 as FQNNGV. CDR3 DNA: TGTGCCAGCAGCTTAGATTGGACAGGGAACACTGAAGCTTTCTTT. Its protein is CASSLDWTGNTEAFF.

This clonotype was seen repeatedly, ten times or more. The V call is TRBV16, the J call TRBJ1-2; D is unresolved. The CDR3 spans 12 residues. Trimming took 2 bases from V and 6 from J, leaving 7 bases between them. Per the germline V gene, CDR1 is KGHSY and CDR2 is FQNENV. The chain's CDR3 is CASSQGPDGYTF. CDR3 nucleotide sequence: TGTGCCAGCAGCCAAGGACCGGATGGCTACACCTTC.

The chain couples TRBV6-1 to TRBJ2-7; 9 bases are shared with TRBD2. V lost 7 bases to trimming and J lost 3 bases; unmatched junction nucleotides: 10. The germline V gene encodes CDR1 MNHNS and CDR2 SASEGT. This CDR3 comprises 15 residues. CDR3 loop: CASKDQELAGYEQYF. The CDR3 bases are TGTGCCAGCAAAGATCAAGAACTAGCGGGCTACGAGCAGTACTTC.

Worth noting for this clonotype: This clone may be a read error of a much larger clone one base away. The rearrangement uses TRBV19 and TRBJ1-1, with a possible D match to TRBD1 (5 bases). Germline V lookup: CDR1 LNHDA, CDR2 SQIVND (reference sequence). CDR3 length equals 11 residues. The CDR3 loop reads CASNDGTETFF. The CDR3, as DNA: TGTGCCAGTAATGATGGGACTGAAACTTTCTTT.

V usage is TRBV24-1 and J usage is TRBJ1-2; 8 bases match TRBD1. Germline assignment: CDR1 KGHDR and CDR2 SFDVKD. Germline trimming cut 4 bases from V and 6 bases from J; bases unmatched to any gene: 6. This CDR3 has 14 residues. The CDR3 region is CATSDRDRGDGYTF. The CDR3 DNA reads TGTGCCACCAGTGACCGCGACAGGGGCGATGGCTACACCTTC.